The entry below describes one T cell receptor (beta chain). Germline trimming cut 5 bases from V and 0 bases from J; bases unmatched to any gene: 3. Germline CDR1 SEHNR, CDR2 FQNEAQ (reference sequence). The CDR3 is made up of 15 amino acids. These data are taken from a study of blood T cell repertoires in COVID-19. Sequenced by immunoSEQ multiplex PCR; TCRdb stores in-frame clones only, minus some. The repertoire holds roughly 68,000 clones, about 88% seen once, with around 5% in the top ten. The rearrangement joins TRBV7-9 to TRBJ2-1; 8 nucleotides align to TRBD2. The TCR sequence derives from a woman in her forties or fifties with active COVID-19. The source material was peripheral blood. CDR3 DNA: TGTGCCAGCAGCCCCGGGAGGGGCTCCTACAATGAGCAGTTCTTC. As protein: CASSPGRGSYNEQFF. Drawing the rest from reference TRBV7-9 and TRBJ2-1, the complete variable domain is DTGVSQNPRHKITKRGQNVTFRCDPISEHNRLYWYRQTLGQGPEFLTYFQNEAQLEKSRLLSDRFSAERPKGSFSTLEIQRTEQGDSAMYLCASSPGRGSYNEQFFGPGTRLTVL.